The source of this TCR beta chain is a study of blood T cells in healthy people across ages. The V gene lost 5 bases and the J gene lost 2 bases, with 10 bases spanning the gap. The CDR3 loop spans 13 amino acids. CDR1 and CDR2 (germline): DFQATT, SNEGSKA (reference sequence). With a J-beta primer mix and a sample-barcoded 5' primer, a second PCR ran roughly 6 to 11 cycles. TCRdb reprocessed the 5' RACE reads with MiXCR, giving one entry per CDR3 protein. Found here are approximately 1.5 million distinct CDR3 sequences, 34% of them singletons; the top ten hold around 11%. This clonotype came up many times.

The source is a woman between 25 and 40 years old in good health. The J gene is TRBJ2-1, the V gene TRBV20-1; D assignment may be TRBD1 or TRBD2 (5 bases each). The sample consisted of blood. The CDR3 region is CSARGPPYNEQFF. CDR3 in DNA: TGCAGTGCTCGGGGCCCCCCCTACAATGAGCAGTTCTTC.